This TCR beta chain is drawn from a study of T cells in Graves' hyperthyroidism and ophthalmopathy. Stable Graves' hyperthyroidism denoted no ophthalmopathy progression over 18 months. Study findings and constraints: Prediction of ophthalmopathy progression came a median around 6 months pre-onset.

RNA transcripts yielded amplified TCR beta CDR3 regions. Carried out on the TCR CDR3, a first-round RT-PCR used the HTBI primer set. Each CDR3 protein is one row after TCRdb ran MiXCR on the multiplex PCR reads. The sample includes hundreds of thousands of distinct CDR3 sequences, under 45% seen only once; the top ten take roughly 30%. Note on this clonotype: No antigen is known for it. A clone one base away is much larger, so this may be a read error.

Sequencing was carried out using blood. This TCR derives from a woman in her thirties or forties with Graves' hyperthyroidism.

This CDR3 reads CASGLSTIPYGYTF. Written as DNA, the CDR3 is TGTGCCAGCGGCTTATCAACAATTCCCTATGGCTACACCTTC. The rearrangement joins TRBV7-3 to TRBJ1-2; D is unresolved. The CDR3 extends over 14 amino acids. The germline V gene has CDR1 SGHTA and CDR2 FQGTGA.